What follows are 6 T cell receptor beta chains derived from one specimen sequenced in a study of blood T cell repertoires in COVID-19. The protocol was immunoSEQ multiplex PCR, while the TCRdb copy is restricted to in-frame clones and leaves out a portion. The sample comprises about 170,000 clones, roughly 80% of which are singletons, and 2.8% rests with the top ten. The sequenced sample was peripheral blood. These receptors all stem from a man in his 70s with acute or convalescent COVID-19.

In this sample, this clone turned up a few times. The chain joins TRBV5-6 to TRBJ1-5; D is possibly TRBD1 (5 bases). Germline CDR1 and CDR2: SGHDT and YYEEEE. V shed 0 bases and J shed 1 base, with 8 bases lying between them. The CDR3 has 15 amino acids. The CDR3 DNA reads TGTGCCAGCAGCTTGGAACCAGGGAGCAATCAGCCCCAGCATTTT. It translates to CASSLEPGSNQPQHF. The complete variable domain, with remaining parts taken from reference TRBV5-6 and TRBJ1-5, reads DAGVTQSPTHLIKTRGQQVTLRCSPKSGHDTVSWYQQALGQGPQFIFQYYEEEERQRGNFPDRFSGHQFPNYSSELNVNALLLGDSALYLCASSLEPGSNQPQHFGDGTRLSIL.

The V call is TRBV5-1, the J call TRBJ2-2, with 11 positions matching TRBD1. Trimming removed 4 bases from V and 7 bases from J; junction bases left unmatched: 3. Germline assignment: CDR1 SGHRS and CDR2 YFSETQ. This CDR3 contains 14 residues. CDR3 protein: CASSTGQGVGELFF. In DNA form, the CDR3 reads TGCGCCAGCAGCACGGGACAGGGGGTCGGGGAGCTGTTTTTT.

The chain combines TRBV10-1 with TRBJ2-7; maybe TRBD1 (5 bases). CDR1 WNHNN and CDR2 SYGVQD come from the germline V gene (reference sequence). Trimming took off 4 bases at V and 6 bases at J, with 16 bases between the two ends. CDR3 length: 14 residues. The DNA for the CDR3 is TGCGCCAGCAGTGGAGCAGGGCCCATGGCCGAGCAGTACTTC. Protein: CASSGAGPMAEQYF.

The rearrangement links TRBV19 to TRBJ2-5, with D hard to call. From germline, CDR1 is LNHDA and CDR2 SQIVND (reference sequence). Trimming shortened V by 3 bases and J by 4 bases, and 9 bases separated the two germline ends. This CDR3 has 13 amino acids. CDR3 sequence: CASSIRVLETQYF. CDR3 in DNA: TGTGCCAGTAGTATCCGGGTTCTAGAGACCCAGTACTTC. Based on the CDR3 plus reference TRBV19 and TRBJ2-5, the full variable domain is DGGITQSPKYLFRKEGQNVTLSCEQNLNHDAMYWYRQDPGQGLRLIYYSQIVNDFQKGDIAEGYSVSREKKESFPLTVTSAQKNPTAFYLCASSIRVLETQYFGPGTRLLVL.

The chain combines TRBV11-3 with TRBJ2-2, with D unclear. The germline CDR1 and CDR2 sequences are SGHNT and YENEEA. The germline V and J ends were trimmed by 4 bases and 5 bases, with 5 bases remaining between them. The CDR3 has 12 amino acids. The CDR3 DNA reads TGTGCCAGCAGCTCGTTGACCGGGGAGCTGTTTTTT. Translation gives CASSSLTGELFF.

The rearrangement uses TRBV15 and TRBJ2-7; TRBD2 might be the D (6 bases). V lost 0 bases and J 6 bases, leaving 15 bases between the germline ends. The germline gives CDR1 LNHNV, CDR2 YYDKDF (reference sequence). The CDR3 covers 15 residues. The CDR3 DNA reads as TGTGCCACCAGCAGAGATCGGGTCTCCGGGAGCGAGCAGTACTTC. Its protein is CATSRDRVSGSEQYF.